A selection of T cell receptor beta chains follows, all from one sample in a study of blood T cells in healthy people across ages. TCRdb called the 5' RACE reads again in MiXCR, with one record for every CDR3 protein. Here the sample spans around 820,000 distinct CDR3 sequences, approximately 25% being singletons. The sample was also linked to a second study, of T cells of mothers and their children.

Source material: blood. These receptors originate from a boy aged 5-17 years in good health. CDR3s include the opening cysteine and the closing phenylalanine or tryptophan. Fields, in order: J gene, D gene, CDR3 length, clone size, V gene, CDR3 DNA, CDR3 protein. A D gene is named only where the DNA matches it firmly. Only part of the rows carry a size: once, few, many, or a class if the clone is expanded.

TRBJ2-2	TRBD1	14	few	TRBV12-3/TRBV12-4	TGTGCCAGTGGGGACAGGGTCAACACCGGGGAGCTGTTTTTT	CASGDRVNTGELFF
TRBJ2-7	-	13	many	TRBV29-1	TGCAGCGTTGATGGGGGGAGAGAGTACGAGCAGTACTTC	CSVDGGREYEQYF
TRBJ2-3	TRBD2	14	-	TRBV28	TGTGCCAGCCCCCCTAGCGGGGGCACAGATACGCAGTATTTT	CASPPSGGTDTQYF
TRBJ1-1	-	12	-	TRBV20-1	TGCAGTGCTGAGACAGGATTAACTGAAGCTTTCTTT	CSAETGLTEAFF
TRBJ2-1	-	16	few	TRBV5-5	TGTGCCAGCAGCCGAACAACAGGGAGCTCCTACAATGAGCAGTTCTTC	CASSRTTGSSYNEQFF
TRBJ2-5	-	12	few	TRBV29-1	TGCAGCGTTCTTACAGGGCAAGAGACCCAGTACTTC	CSVLTGQETQYF
TRBJ2-7	-	17	-	TRBV6-1	TGTGCCAGCAGTCCCAACCGGGGCACAGGAACACGATACGAGCAGTACTTC	CASSPNRGTGTRYEQYF
TRBJ2-3	TRBD2	14	few	TRBV27	TGTGCCGTCCGGGACTACCTAAGCACAGATACGCAGTATTTT	CAVRDYLSTDTQYF
TRBJ2-5	-	15	few	TRBV5-1	TGCGCCAGCAGCTTGGAGGGGGGGCCGATAAAGACCCAGTACTTC	CASSLEGGPIKTQYF
TRBJ2-5	-	15	-	TRBV9	TGTGCCAGCAGCGTATCCGGCGTAGGCCAAGAGACCCAGTACTTC	CASSVSGVGQETQYF
TRBJ2-7	-	13	-	TRBV12-3/TRBV12-4	TGTGCCAGCAGTTTAGGCCTAACCGGGGAGCAGTACTTC	CASSLGLTGEQYF
TRBJ2-5	-	15	few	TRBV28	TGTGCCAGCAGTTTATGGATATCGGGCCAAGAGACCCAGTACTTC	CASSLWISGQETQYF
TRBJ1-2	TRBD1	15	-	TRBV6-5	TGTGCCAGCAGCCTTAATGCCGGGACAGGGGAGGGCTACACCTTC	CASSLNAGTGEGYTF
TRBJ2-7	TRBD1	15	many	TRBV15	TGTGCCACCAGCAGAGGGGACAGGGAGTCGAACGAGCAGTACTTC	CATSRGDRESNEQYF
TRBJ2-3	-	14	-	TRBV7-9	TGTGCCAGCAGCTTTGGGGCGGTGGGCGATACGCAGTATTTT	CASSFGAVGDTQYF
TRBJ1-5	-	13	once	TRBV7-3	TGTGCCAGCAGCTTGGACATTTATCAGCCCCAGCATTTT	CASSLDIYQPQHF
TRBJ1-1	-	15	-	TRBV5-1	TGCGCCAGCAGCTTGGAAGGGGGGGAGAACACTGAAGCTTTCTTT	CASSLEGGENTEAFF
TRBJ2-1	TRBD2	16	-	TRBV27	TGTGCCAGCAGTTTAGGGAGCGGGGGGTTCCACAGTGAGCAGTTCTTC	CASSLGSGGFHSEQFF
TRBJ1-1	-	12	few	TRBV20-1	TGCAGTGCCAGACGGGCCAGTCCAGAAGCTTTCTTT	CSARRASPEAFF
TRBJ2-2	-	17	few	TRBV20-1	TGCAGTGCTAGAAACGTTGGGGGGGGCCGCGCCACCGGGGAGCTGTTTTTT	CSARNVGGGRATGELFF
TRBJ2-1	TRBD2	16	-	TRBV5-1	TGCGCCAGCAGCTTGTCCCAGCGGGGGGTCCTGGGTGAGCAGTTCTTC	CASSLSQRGVLGEQFF
TRBJ2-7	TRBD1	17	few	TRBV15	TGTGCCACCAGCAGCGACTCCGGGACAGGGGGCGCCTACGAGCAGTACTTC	CATSSDSGTGGAYEQYF